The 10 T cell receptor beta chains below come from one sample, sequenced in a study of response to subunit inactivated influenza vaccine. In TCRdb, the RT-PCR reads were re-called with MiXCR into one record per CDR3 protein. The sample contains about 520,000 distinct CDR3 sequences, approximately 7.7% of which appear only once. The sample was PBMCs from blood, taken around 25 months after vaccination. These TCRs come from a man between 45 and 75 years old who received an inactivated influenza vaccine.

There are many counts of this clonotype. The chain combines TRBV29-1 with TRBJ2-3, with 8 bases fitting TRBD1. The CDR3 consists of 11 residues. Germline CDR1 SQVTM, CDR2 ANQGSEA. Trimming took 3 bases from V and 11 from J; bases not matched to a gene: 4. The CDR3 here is CSVEDRVWQYF. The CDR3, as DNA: TGCAGCGTTGAGGACAGGGTTTGGCAGTATTTT.

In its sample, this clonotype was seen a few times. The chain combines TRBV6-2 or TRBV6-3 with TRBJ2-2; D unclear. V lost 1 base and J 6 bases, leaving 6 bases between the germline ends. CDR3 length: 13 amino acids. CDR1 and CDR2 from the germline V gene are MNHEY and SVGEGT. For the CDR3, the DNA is TGTGCCAGCAGTTACTTCGAATCCGGGGAGCTGTTTTTT. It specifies CASSYFESGELFF.

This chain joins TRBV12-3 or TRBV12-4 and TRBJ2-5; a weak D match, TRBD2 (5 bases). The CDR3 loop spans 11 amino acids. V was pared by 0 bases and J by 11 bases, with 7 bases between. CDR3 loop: CASSLAAGQYF. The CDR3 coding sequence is TGTGCCAGCAGTTTAGCGGCGGGTCAGTACTTC.

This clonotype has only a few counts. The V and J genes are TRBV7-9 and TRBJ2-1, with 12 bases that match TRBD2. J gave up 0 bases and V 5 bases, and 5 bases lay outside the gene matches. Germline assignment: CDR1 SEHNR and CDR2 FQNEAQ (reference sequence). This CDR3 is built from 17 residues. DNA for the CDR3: TGTGCCAGCAGCGATACTAGCGGGAGGACCTCCTACAATGAGCAGTTCTTC. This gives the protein CASSDTSGRTSYNEQFF.

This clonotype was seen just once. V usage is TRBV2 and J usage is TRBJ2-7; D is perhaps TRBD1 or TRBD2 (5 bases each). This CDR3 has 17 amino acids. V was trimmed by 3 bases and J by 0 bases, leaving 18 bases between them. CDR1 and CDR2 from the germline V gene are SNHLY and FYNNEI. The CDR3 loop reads CASSDLFGDRSSYEQYF. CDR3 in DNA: TGTGCCAGCAGTGACCTTTTTGGGGACCGCTCCTCCTACGAGCAGTACTTC.

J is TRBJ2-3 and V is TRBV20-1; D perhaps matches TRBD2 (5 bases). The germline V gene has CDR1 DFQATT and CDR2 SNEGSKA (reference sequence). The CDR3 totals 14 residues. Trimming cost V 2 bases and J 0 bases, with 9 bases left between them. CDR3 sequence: CSARIGMSTDTQYF. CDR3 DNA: TGCAGTGCTAGAATCGGGATGAGCACAGATACGCAGTATTTT.

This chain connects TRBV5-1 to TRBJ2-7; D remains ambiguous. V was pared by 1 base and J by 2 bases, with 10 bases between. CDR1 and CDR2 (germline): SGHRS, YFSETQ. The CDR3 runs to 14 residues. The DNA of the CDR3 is TGCGCCAGCAGCTTGCTGTCAGTGCCCTACGAGCAGTACTTC. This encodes CASSLLSVPYEQYF.

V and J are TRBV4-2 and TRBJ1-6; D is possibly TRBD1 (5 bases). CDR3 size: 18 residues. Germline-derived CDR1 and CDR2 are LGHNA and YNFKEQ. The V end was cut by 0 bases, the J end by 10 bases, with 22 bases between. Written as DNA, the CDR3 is TGTGCCAGCAGCCAAGAATCCGCAGGGTTTGGGTCTAACTCACCCCTCCACTTT. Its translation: CASSQESAGFGSNSPLHF.

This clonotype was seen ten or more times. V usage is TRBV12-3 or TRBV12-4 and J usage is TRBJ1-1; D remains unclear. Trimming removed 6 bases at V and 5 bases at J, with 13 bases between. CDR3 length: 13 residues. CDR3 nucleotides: TGTGCCAGCAGGTTCTCGGACGGGACTGAAGCTTTCTTT. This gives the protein CASRFSDGTEAFF.

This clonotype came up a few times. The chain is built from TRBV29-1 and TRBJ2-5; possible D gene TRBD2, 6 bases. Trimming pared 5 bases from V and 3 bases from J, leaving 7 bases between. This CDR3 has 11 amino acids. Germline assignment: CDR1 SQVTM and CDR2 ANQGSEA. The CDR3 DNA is TGCAGCGTTCGGGGGAAAGAGACCCAGTACTTC. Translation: CSVRGKETQYF. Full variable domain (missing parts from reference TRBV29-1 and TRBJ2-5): SAVISQKPSRDICQRGTSLTIQCQVDSQVTMMFWYRQQPGQSLTLIATANQGSEATYESGFVIDKFPISRPNLTFSTLTVSNMSPEDSSIYLCSVRGKETQYFGPGTRLLVL.